This T cell receptor (beta chain) emerged from a study of follicular helper T cells after annual influenza vaccination. Study-wide context: Sampling occurred days 0, 7 and 28 after each influenza vaccination. Study-wide findings and caveats: Day 7 ICOS+CD38+ clones were most often found later in ICOS-CD38- cTfh cells.

TCRB was sequenced at Survey level resolution. Some clones are missing from TCRdb's copy, which holds only in-frame ones; the method was immunoSEQ multiplex PCR. This table has several thousand clones, less than 90% appearing once. This clone has more than one count but fewer than ten. Antigen unknown. Documented time point: 2014-2015 season, 7 days after vaccination. Non-naive CD4+CXCR5+PD-1+ cTfh were sorted into ICOS+CD38+ and ICOS-CD38- fractions. This sample comprised CXCR5+ CD38- circulating T follicular helper cells from blood, obtained 7 days after influenza vaccination. Described subset: circulating Tfh, non-naive CD4+CXCR5+PD-1+ (ICOS+CD38+ or ICOS-CD38-). This receptor was taken from an adult who received the influenza vaccine.

This chain's CDR3 is CARTLGQCEAFF. Written as DNA, the CDR3 is TGTGCCAGGACGCTAGGACAGTGTGAAGCTTTCTTT. The V call is TRBV19, the J call TRBJ1-1; TRBD1 might be the D (6 bases). Trimming removed 9 bases at V and 7 bases at J, with 15 bases between. Germline V gene sequence: CDR1 LNHDA, CDR2 SQIVND (reference sequence). This CDR3 region has 12 residues.